The 3 T cell receptor beta chains below come from one sample, sequenced in a study of T cell clusters in autoimmune cytopenias. TRB was amplified from 250 ng of peripheral blood genomic DNA per sample. TRB was amplified by touch-down multiplex PCR, primer pools A and B combined. TCRdb reprocessed the multiplex PCR reads and stores each CDR3 protein as one record, lacking DNA. The sample's table shows approximately 9,400 distinct CDR3 sequences. The specimen was peripheral blood. These receptor sequences come from a human donor with an autoimmune cytopenia or autoimmune hepatitis (not recorded which).

V is TRBV19 and J is TRBJ2-7; TCRdb calls TRBD1, which cannot be checked without DNA. From germline, CDR1 is LNHDA and CDR2 SQIVND (reference sequence). The CDR3 length is 14 residues. The CDR3 reads CASTPGTGVEEQYF.

This clonotype is called medium-sized (0.01 to 0.1%) based on its frequency. V and J are TRBV6-1 and TRBJ2-3; TCRdb gives TRBD1 as the D gene, but with no DNA this cannot be confirmed. CDR3 length equals 15 residues. Germline V lookup: CDR1 MNHNS, CDR2 SASEGT. CDR3 region: CASTRGQGRTDTQYF.

CDR3 region: CASSQTPDRGQETQYF. The V call is TRBV5-6, the J call TRBJ2-5; TCRdb's D call, TRBD1, is unchecked because there is no DNA. Germline V lookup: CDR1 SGHDT, CDR2 YYEEEE. The CDR3 is 16 residues long.